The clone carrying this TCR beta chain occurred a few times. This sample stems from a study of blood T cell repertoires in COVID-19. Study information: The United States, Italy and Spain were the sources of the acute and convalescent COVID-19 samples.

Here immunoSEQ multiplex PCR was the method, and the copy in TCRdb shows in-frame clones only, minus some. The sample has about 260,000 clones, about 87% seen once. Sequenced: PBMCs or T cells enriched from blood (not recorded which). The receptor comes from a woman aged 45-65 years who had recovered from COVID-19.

The CDR3 region is CASIRVPNSNQPQHF. CDR3 nucleotide sequence: TGTGCCAGTATTCGGGTCCCGAATAGCAATCAGCCCCAGCATTTT. The gene calls are TRBV19 and TRBJ1-5; the D is unclear. This CDR3 contains 15 residues. Looked up from germline, CDR1 is LNHDA and CDR2 is SQIVND (reference sequence). The V end lost 7 bases, the J end lost 0 bases, and 13 bases lay between the germline ends.